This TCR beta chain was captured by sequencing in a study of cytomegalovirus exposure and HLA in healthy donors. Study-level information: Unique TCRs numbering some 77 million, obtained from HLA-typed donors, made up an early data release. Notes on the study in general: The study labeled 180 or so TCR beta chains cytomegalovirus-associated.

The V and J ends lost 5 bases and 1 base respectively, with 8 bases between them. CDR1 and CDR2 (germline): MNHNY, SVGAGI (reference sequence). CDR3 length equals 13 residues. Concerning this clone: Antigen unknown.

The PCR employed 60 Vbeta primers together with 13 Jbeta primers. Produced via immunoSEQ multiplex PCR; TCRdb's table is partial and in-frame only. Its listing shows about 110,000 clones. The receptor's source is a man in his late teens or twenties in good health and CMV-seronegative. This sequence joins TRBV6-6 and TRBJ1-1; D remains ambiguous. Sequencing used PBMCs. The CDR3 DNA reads TGTGCCAGCAGTGCGGTCGAGAACACTGAAGCTTTCTTT. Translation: CASSAVENTEAFF.